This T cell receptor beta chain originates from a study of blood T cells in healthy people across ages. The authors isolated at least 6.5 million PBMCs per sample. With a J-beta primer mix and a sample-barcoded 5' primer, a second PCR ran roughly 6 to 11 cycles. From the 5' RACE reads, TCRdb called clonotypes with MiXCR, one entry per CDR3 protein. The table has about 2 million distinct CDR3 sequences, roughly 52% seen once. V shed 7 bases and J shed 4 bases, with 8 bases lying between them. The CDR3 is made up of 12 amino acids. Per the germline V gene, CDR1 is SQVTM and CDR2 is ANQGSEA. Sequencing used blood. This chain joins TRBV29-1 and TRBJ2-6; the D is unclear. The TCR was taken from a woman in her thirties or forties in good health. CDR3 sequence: CSGGEGANVLTF. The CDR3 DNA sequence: TGCAGCGGGGGTGAAGGGGCCAACGTCCTGACTTTC.